This entry is about one TCR beta chain. CDR1 and CDR2 (germline): SEHNR, FQNEAQ (reference sequence). The CDR3 sequence is 14 residues long. Trimming pared 4 bases from V and 6 bases from J, leaving 15 bases between. This sample was included in a study of blood T cell repertoires in COVID-19. As for the study in general: The cDNA or gDNA used as material had been derived from T cells, B-cell-depleted T cells, or PBMCs.

Sequencing was performed with immunoSEQ multiplex PCR; in TCRdb, only in-frame clones are kept and a portion is missing. Among some 120,000 clones, about 80% were seen once, and the ten largest hold 16%. Material for sequencing was peripheral blood. This chain uses TRBV7-9 with TRBJ1-1; D not certain. The TCR was taken from a woman aged 45 to 65 with acute or convalescent COVID-19. CDR3 in amino acids: CASSSSGGVPEAFF. CDR3 coding DNA: TGTGCCAGCAGCTCCTCGGGTGGAGTCCCTGAAGCTTTCTTT. The entire variable domain, with the rest obtained from reference TRBV7-9 and TRBJ1-1, is as follows: DTGVSQNPRHKITKRGQNVTFRCDPISEHNRLYWYRQTLGQGPEFLTYFQNEAQLEKSRLLSDRFSAERPKGSFSTLEIQRTEQGDSAMYLCASSSSGGVPEAFFGQGTRLTVV.